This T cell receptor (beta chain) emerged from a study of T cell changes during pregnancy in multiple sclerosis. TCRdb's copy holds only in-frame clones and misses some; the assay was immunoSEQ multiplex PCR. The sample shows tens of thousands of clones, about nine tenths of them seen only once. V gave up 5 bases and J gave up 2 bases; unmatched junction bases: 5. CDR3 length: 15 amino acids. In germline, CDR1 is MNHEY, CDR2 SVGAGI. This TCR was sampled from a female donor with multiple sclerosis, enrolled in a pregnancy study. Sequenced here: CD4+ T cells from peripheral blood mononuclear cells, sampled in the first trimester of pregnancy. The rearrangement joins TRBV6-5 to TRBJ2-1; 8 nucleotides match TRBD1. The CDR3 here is CASSPTGGPYNEQFF. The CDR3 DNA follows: TGTGCCAGCAGTCCCACAGGGGGACCCTACAATGAGCAGTTCTTC.